Sequencing of this TCR beta chain was carried out in a study of T cells in Graves' hyperthyroidism and ophthalmopathy. This clonotype was counted at least ten times. RNA transcripts were the template for amplifying TCR beta CDR3 regions. Carried out on the TCR CDR3, a first-round RT-PCR used the HTBI primer set. TCRdb redid the calling of the multiplex PCR reads with MiXCR, one entry per CDR3 protein. The sample includes fewer than 350,000 distinct CDR3 sequences, roughly a fifth of them seen just once. CDR1 and CDR2 (germline): WSHSY, SAAADI. The CDR3 sequence is 12 residues long. Trimming cost V 6 bases and J 5 bases, with 11 bases left between them.

The genes are TRBV10-2 and TRBJ2-7; no definite D call. The TCR was taken from a woman between 50 and 59 years old with Graves' hyperthyroidism. Sequenced material: blood. The CDR3 protein is CASSNFGDEQYF. The DNA of the CDR3 is TGCGCCAGCAGCAACTTTGGGGACGAGCAGTACTTC.